This T cell receptor (beta chain) originates from a study of technical replicates of blood from a few donors. The CDR3 spans 15 residues. J lost 6 bases, V lost 8 bases, and 10 bases had no gene match. Germline V gene lookup returns CDR1 MNHNY and CDR2 SVGAGI (reference sequence). Sequenced by immunoSEQ multiplex PCR; TCRdb stores in-frame clones only, minus some. The sample has some 87,000 clones, about 92% seen once. Input material: T cells isolated from PBMCs. This receptor was taken from a human donor in good health. The chain couples TRBV6-6 to TRBJ2-2; 9 positions match TRBD2. The CDR3 spells CASHSTSGRPGELFF. CDR3 DNA: TGTGCCAGCCATTCGACTAGCGGTAGACCCGGGGAGCTGTTTTTT.